This section outlines one T cell receptor beta chain sequence together with its context. Its antigen is not known. This record belongs to a study of T-cell reconstitution after alpha-beta-depleted transplantation in children. As it was prepared, the TCRbeta library received unique molecular identifiers. TCRdb ran MiXCR on the PCR reads and lists one entry per CDR3 protein. Counted here are about 830,000 distinct CDR3 sequences, 15% to 20% occurring once; the ten biggest clones make up about 5%. Germline-derived CDR1 and CDR2 are SGHVS and FQNEAQ. The germline V and J ends were trimmed by 1 base and 0 bases, with 12 bases remaining between them. CDR3 length: 16 amino acids. Regarding the study as a whole: Several hundred expanded graft clones reportedly gave rise to the alpha-beta T cells present about two months after transplant. It was surviving recipient T cells and thymic progenitors that gave some patients high TCRbeta diversity at day 60. T-cell numbers and diversity, one year after transplant, stemmed largely from T cells that were newly produced.

Sequencing was performed on PBMCs, mostly from graft donor cells, taken 360 days after TCRalphabeta/CD19-depleted stem cell transplant. The receptor was derived from a male patient between 5 and 17 years old who had a stem cell transplant for acute lymphoblastic leukemia, so the T cells may come from the graft donor. The chain has TRBV7-8 and TRBJ1-2, with no clear D. The CDR3 reads CASSLGTSNPNYGYTF. As DNA, the CDR3 is TGTGCCAGCAGCTTAGGGACTTCTAATCCTAACTATGGCTACACCTTC.